This T cell receptor (beta chain) was observed in a study of early T cells in non-severe SARS-CoV-2 infection. Overall study: Sequencing of unsorted whole blood was done on bulk RNA, leaving chains unpaired. Broader study findings: Sequences matched to VDJdb favored anti-spike CD8 responses, while private and CD4 specificities were missed.

Individual cDNA molecules received unique molecular identifiers during library preparation. From the 5' RACE reads, TCRdb called clonotypes with MiXCR, one entry per CDR3 protein. There are tens of thousands of distinct CDR3 sequences in the sample; approximately 4.4% occur only once, and 7.9% lies in the top ten. This clonotype showed up just a few times. Its antigen is unknown. CDR1 is SGHRS, CDR2 YFSETQ, per germline. Trimming took off 0 bases at V and 1 base at J, with 6 bases between the two ends. The CDR3 has 14 amino acids. The material sequenced was whole blood. The sequence derives from an adult who was a healthcare worker with PCR-confirmed SARS-CoV-2 infection or an uninfected control (not recorded which). The V and J genes are TRBV5-1 and TRBJ2-3, with D unresolved. This CDR3 is CASSLGPGTDTQYF. For the CDR3, the DNA is TGCGCCAGCAGCTTGGGACCCGGCACAGATACGCAGTATTTT. The entire variable domain, with the rest obtained from reference TRBV5-1 and TRBJ2-3, is as follows: KAGVTQTPRYLIKTRGQQVTLSCSPISGHRSVSWYQQTPGQGLQFLFEYFSETQRNKGNFPGRFSGRQFSNSRSEMNVSTLELGDSALYLCASSLGPGTDTQYFGPGTRLTVL.